The rows below give T cell receptor beta chains drawn from one sample of a study of early T cells in non-severe SARS-CoV-2 infection. TCRdb recomputed calls from the 5' RACE reads with MiXCR, one row per CDR3 protein. Of 45,000 or so distinct CDR3 sequences listed, approximately 4% are singletons. The sequenced sample was whole blood. Receptors originate from an adult who was a healthcare worker with PCR-confirmed SARS-CoV-2 infection or an uninfected control (not recorded which). Both conserved end residues are part of each CDR3. The D gene is left open where the match is weak. Clone size, where shown, is once, few, many, or a class for clones that have expanded.

D gene	V gene	clone size	J gene	CDR3 protein	CDR3 DNA
TRBD2	TRBV2	many	TRBJ2-3	CARRTSGGTDTQYF	TGTGCCAGGAGAACTAGCGGGGGCACAGATACGCAGTATTTT
TRBD1	TRBV2	many	TRBJ2-1	CASSESQGAVNEQFF	TGTGCCAGCAGTGAGAGTCAGGGGGCTGTGAATGAGCAGTTCTTC
.	TRBV20-1	many	TRBJ2-1	CSARREEGDGNEQFF	TGCAGTGCCCGGCGAGAGGAAGGGGATGGGAATGAGCAGTTCTTC
.	TRBV20-1	.	TRBJ2-3	CSARLPGGDTQYF	TGCAGTGCTAGACTACCCGGGGGAGATACGCAGTATTTT
.	TRBV6-2/TRBV6-3	.	TRBJ2-1	CASNRAGPRNEQFF	TGTGCCAGCAACCGGGCGGGACCCCGGAATGAGCAGTTCTTC
.	TRBV5-4	many	TRBJ1-2	CASSPRRQGSGYGYTF	TGTGCCAGCAGCCCCCGCCGGCAAGGGTCCGGCTATGGCTACACCTTC
TRBD1	TRBV13	few	TRBJ2-7	CASSPGTGLYEQYF	TGTGCCAGCAGTCCGGGGACAGGGTTGTATGAGCAGTACTTC
.	TRBV24-1	many	TRBJ2-5	CATSVGEETQYF	TGTGCCACCAGTGTCGGAGAAGAGACCCAGTACTTC
.	TRBV30	many	TRBJ2-1	CAWTRGNEQFF	TGTGCCTGGACTAGGGGAAATGAGCAGTTCTTC
.	TRBV12-3/TRBV12-4	.	TRBJ2-1	CASSLQGWQFF	TGTGCCAGCAGTTTACAGGGTTGGCAGTTCTTC
.	TRBV6-2/TRBV6-3	few	TRBJ2-7	CASSYSRPYEQYF	TGTGCCAGCAGTTACTCCCGTCCCTACGAGCAGTACTTC
TRBD2	TRBV4-1	many	TRBJ2-5	CASTPTSGAQETQYF	TGCGCCAGCACCCCGACTAGCGGGGCTCAAGAGACCCAGTACTTC
.	TRBV6-7	many	TRBJ2-4	CASSSPQVGAAEAKNIQYF	TGTGCCAGCAGTTCCCCCCAAGTTGGGGCGGCTGAAGCCAAAAACATTCAGTACTTC
TRBD1	TRBV19	many	TRBJ1-5	CASSGGQGNQPQHF	TGTGCCAGTAGCGGGGGACAGGGCAATCAGCCCCAGCATTTT
.	TRBV3-1	.	TRBJ1-1	CASSNTGLLNTEAFF	TGTGCCAGCAGCAACACAGGGCTCTTGAACACTGAAGCTTTCTTT
.	TRBV12-3/TRBV12-4	.	TRBJ1-2	CASSSGVYGYTF	TGTGCCAGCAGTTCGGGGGTCTATGGCTACACCTTC
.	TRBV19	many	TRBJ2-3	CASSIVGGADTQYF	TGTGCCAGTAGTATCGTAGGGGGTGCAGATACGCAGTATTTT
.	TRBV30	many	TRBJ2-1	CAWRQPYNEQFF	TGTGCCTGGAGACAGCCCTACAATGAGCAGTTCTTC
.	TRBV6-5	many	TRBJ2-1	CASSYSGGTYYNEQFF	TGTGCCAGCAGTTACTCGGGCGGGACTTACTACAATGAGCAGTTCTTC
.	TRBV5-1	few	TRBJ2-7	CASSLTGGGYEQYF	TGCGCCAGCAGCTTAACAGGTGGAGGTTACGAGCAGTACTTC
TRBD1	TRBV9	many	TRBJ2-3	CASSVGVRTGAADTQYF	TGTGCCAGCAGCGTAGGAGTGAGGACAGGGGCGGCTGATACGCAGTATTTT
.	TRBV5-1	many	TRBJ2-7	CASSQGPNYEQYF	TGCGCCAGCAGCCAAGGACCCAACTACGAGCAGTACTTC
TRBD1	TRBV19	many	TRBJ1-6	CASHDRGYNSPLHF	TGTGCCAGCCATGACAGGGGCTATAATTCACCCCTCCACTTT
TRBD2	TRBV3-1	many	TRBJ2-5	CASSQPRGLAGPLQETQYF	TGTGCCAGCAGCCAACCCCGGGGACTAGCGGGGCCCCTCCAAGAGACCCAGTACTTC
.	TRBV4-1	many	TRBJ2-3	CASSQGRLQEDTQYF	TGCGCCAGCAGCCAAGGAAGGCTGCAAGAAGATACGCAGTATTTT
.	TRBV30	many	TRBJ1-5	CAWSVNLGRQPQHF	TGTGCCTGGAGTGTAAATTTAGGAAGGCAGCCCCAGCATTTT
.	TRBV7-6	many	TRBJ2-5	CASSLVGTQYF	TGTGCCAGCAGCTTAGTTGGGACCCAGTACTTC
.	TRBV5-1	many	TRBJ1-1	CASSSQGNTEAFF	TGCGCCAGCAGCTCACAGGGGAACACTGAAGCTTTCTTT
.	TRBV11-2	many	TRBJ2-7	CASSLAGDPAYEQYF	TGTGCCAGCAGCTTAGCGGGGGATCCTGCCTACGAGCAGTACTTC
.	TRBV24-1	.	TRBJ2-3	CATSEGGTDTQYF	TGTGCCACCAGTGAAGGGGGGACAGATACGCAGTATTTT
TRBD1	TRBV29-1	many	TRBJ2-3	CSVYQGASDTQYF	TGCAGCGTGTACCAGGGGGCGTCAGATACGCAGTATTTT
.	TRBV11-2	many	TRBJ2-3	CASSWYKTDTQYF	TGTGCCAGCAGCTGGTACAAGACAGATACGCAGTATTTT
TRBD1	TRBV6-5	many	TRBJ2-3	CASSWDRGTDTQYF	TGTGCCAGCAGTTGGGACAGGGGAACAGATACGCAGTATTTT